The 13 T cell receptor beta chains below come from one sample, sequenced in a study of vaccination and CD4 T cells after COVID-19. Antigens of these TCRs are unknown. Cultured CD4+ T cells had their DNA profiled by the Oncomine TCR Beta short-read assay. In TCRdb, the PCR reads were re-called with MiXCR into one record per CDR3 protein. The data hold some 16,000 distinct CDR3 sequences, with around 58% observed a single time. The treatment is: roughly ten-day PBMC culture with coronavirus spike peptide pools or control peptides (ViraFEST assay). Sequenced material: CD4+ T cells from blood, cultured in vitro. The receptor set was obtained from a human donor who had recovered from COVID-19.

The V gene is TRBV6-2 or TRBV6-3, the J gene TRBJ2-7; 9 bases are a match to TRBD2. This CDR3 contains 14 residues. Germline V CDR1 and CDR2: MNHEY, SVGEGT. Unmatched junction bases numbered 9, after V lost 7 bases and J lost 5 bases. Here the CDR3 DNA reads TGTGCCAGCACCTTAGCGGGAGTGGAACACGAGCAGTACTTC. Translating gives CASTLAGVEHEQYF.

In this sample, this clonotype turned up a few times. The chain has TRBV6-1 and TRBJ1-5, with a weak D call TRBD1 (5 bases). The CDR3 contains 12 residues. Germline CDR1 and CDR2: MNHNS and SASEGT. Trimming left V 8 bases short and J 5 bases short, with 10 bases between. This chain's CDR3 is CASQDRYQPQHF. The CDR3 DNA is TGTGCCAGCCAAGACAGATATCAGCCCCAGCATTTT.

V usage is TRBV12-3 or TRBV12-4 and J usage is TRBJ2-6; the D gene is possibly TRBD1 (6 bases). There are 17 residues in the CDR3. V dropped 4 bases and J dropped 6 bases, with 19 bases sitting between them. CDR3 nucleotides: TGTGCCAGCAGTTCCCTCACAGGGCTCTCCTTGGCCAACGTCCTGACTTTC. Amino acid sequence: CASSSLTGLSLANVLTF.

The CDR3 here is CASSPNLMGTEAFF. CDR3 nucleotides: TGCGCCAGCAGCCCAAACTTAATGGGTACTGAAGCTTTCTTT. This chain links TRBV5-1 with TRBJ1-1; D call uncertain. The V and J ends lost 4 bases and 5 bases respectively, with 15 bases between them. CDR3 size: 14 residues. Germline values: CDR1 SGHRS, CDR2 YFSETQ.

This clonotype was counted a few times. The chain uses TRBV2 and TRBJ2-5, with D hard to call. The germline V gene has CDR1 SNHLY and CDR2 FYNNEI. The length of the CDR3 is 14 residues. V was pared by 1 base and J by 1 base, with 7 bases between. This CDR3 is CASSEDSLQETQYF. The CDR3 region has the DNA TGTGCCAGCAGTGAAGACAGCCTCCAAGAGACCCAGTACTTC.

The rearrangement joins TRBV20-1 to TRBJ1-3; D uncertain. Trimming left V 6 bases short and J 2 bases short, with 14 bases between. This CDR3 contains 14 residues. Germline V CDR1 and CDR2: DFQATT, SNEGSKA (reference sequence). Written as DNA, the CDR3 is TGCAGTGCACTCAGTCCGGAGGCTGGAAACACCATATATTTT. Its translation is CSALSPEAGNTIYF.

The table lists this clonotype with a count of one. This chain joins TRBV10-3 and TRBJ2-6, with 9 bases matching TRBD2. Trimming at V came to 8 bases and at J to 2 bases, leaving 7 bases not matched to a gene. The CDR3 covers 16 residues. Germline CDR1 and CDR2: ENHRY and SYGVKD. The CDR3 loop reads CAIGPAGGTGANVLTF. CDR3 DNA: TGTGCCATCGGGCCAGCGGGAGGAACTGGGGCCAACGTCCTGACTTTC.

This clonotype was seen only a few times. The chain couples TRBV6-4 to TRBJ1-1, with D unresolved. Germline-derived CDR1 and CDR2 are MRHNA and SNTAGT. The CDR3 is 15 amino acids. V lost 8 bases, J lost 2 bases, and 18 bases lay in between. Written as DNA, the CDR3 is TGTGCCAGCCGGAGAGGGTCGGGAGCAAACACTGAAGCTTTCTTT. It yields the protein CASRRGSGANTEAFF.

This chain connects TRBV6-1 to TRBJ1-1, with 7 bases that match TRBD1. The CDR3 has 15 residues. Germline-derived CDR1 and CDR2 are MNHNS and SASEGT. Trimming took 10 bases from V and 4 from J; bases not matched to a gene: 15. CDR3 in amino acids: CATRGARGPGTEAFF. The DNA of the CDR3 is TGTGCCACCCGGGGGGCTAGGGGGCCGGGCACTGAAGCTTTCTTT.

The chain couples TRBV19 to TRBJ2-1, with 14 bases aligning to TRBD2. The germline gives CDR1 LNHDA, CDR2 SQIVND (reference sequence). This CDR3 region has 17 residues. Trimming at V came to 1 base and at J to 6 bases, leaving 5 bases not matched to a gene. In DNA, the CDR3 is TGTGCCAGTAGTATAGGGGGGACTAGCGGGAGAGGCAATGAGCAGTTCTTC. This sequence encodes CASSIGGTSGRGNEQFF. The full variable domain, rest sourced from reference TRBV19 and TRBJ2-1, is DGGITQSPKYLFRKEGQNVTLSCEQNLNHDAMYWYRQDPGQGLRLIYYSQIVNDFQKGDIAEGYSVSREKKESFPLTVTSAQKNPTAFYLCASSIGGTSGRGNEQFFGPGTRLTVL.

V gene TRBV12-3 or TRBV12-4 combines with J gene TRBJ1-5; 9 nucleotides line up with TRBD1. With V trimmed by 5 bases and J by 8 bases, 10 bases remained unmatched. CDR3 length: 15 amino acids. CDR3 sequence reads: CASSARTGEIKPQHF. In DNA, the CDR3 is TGTGCCAGCAGTGCTAGGACAGGGGAAATCAAGCCCCAGCATTTT.

The chain links TRBV5-1 to TRBJ1-1, with a possible D match to TRBD1 (5 bases). This CDR3 region has 14 residues. In germline, CDR1 is SGHRS, CDR2 YFSETQ. Trimming removed 4 bases from V and 5 bases from J, with 15 bases in between. The CDR3 coding sequence is TGCGCCAGCAGCATAGGGGTTGGTGAGACTGAAGCTTTCTTT. Residues: CASSIGVGETEAFF.

This chain uses TRBV7-9 with TRBJ1-6; D unresolved. Trimming pared 5 bases from V and 2 bases from J, leaving 13 bases between. The CDR3 is made up of 16 amino acids. Germline CDR1 is SEHNR and CDR2 is FQNEAQ (reference sequence). Here the CDR3 DNA reads TGTGCCAGCAGCAACGGACGCAGTCCCTATAATTCACCCCTCCACTTT. Protein: CASSNGRSPYNSPLHF. Together with reference TRBV7-9 and TRBJ1-6, the CDR3 gives the full variable domain: DTGVSQNPRHKITKRGQNVTFRCDPISEHNRLYWYRQTLGQGPEFLTYFQNEAQLEKSRLLSDRFSAERPKGSFSTLEIQRTEQGDSAMYLCASSNGRSPYNSPLHFGNGTRLTVT.